This T cell receptor (beta chain) was observed in a study of blood T cell repertoires in COVID-19. In the study's own analysis: Reference gene primer amplification yielded estimated nucleated cell counts. The protocol was immunoSEQ multiplex PCR, while the TCRdb copy is restricted to in-frame clones and leaves out a portion. That table furnishes V, J and clone size, whereas the DNA furnished D and trimming. The data contain approximately 350,000 clones, 80% to 90% of them singletons. The germline V gene has CDR1 SGDLS and CDR2 YYNGEE. V trimming: 4 bases; J trimming: 4 bases; junction bases outside the gene matches: 10. The CDR3 runs to 17 residues.

This TCR was recovered from a man aged 35-49 years with acute or convalescent COVID-19. Sequenced sample: peripheral blood. J is TRBJ1-3 and V is TRBV9; 11 nucleotides agree with TRBD1. The CDR3 bases are TGTGCCAGCAGCCCAGGGACAGGGGGAACGGACGGAAACACCATATATTTT. This gives the protein CASSPGTGGTDGNTIYF.